Listed below are T cell receptor beta chains from one sample, sequenced in a study of neurological immune-mediated disorders. MiXCR was run by TCRdb on the 5' RACE reads, yielding one entry per CDR3 protein. The data contain about 38,000 distinct CDR3 sequences, approximately 5% of them seen just once; the ten biggest clones take up about 10%. Source material: CD4+ T cells from blood. The receptors here all came from a man younger than 35 in good health. Both conserved end residues are part of each CDR3. Each record gives: CDR3 length, J gene, V gene, CDR3 protein.

len: 18
j_gene: TRBJ1-1
v_gene: TRBV6-2/TRBV6-3
CDR3aa: CASSAQHKTSYMNTEAFF

len: 16
j_gene: TRBJ1-1
v_gene: TRBV29-1
CDR3aa: CSVVPGQGLTNTEAFF

len: 16
j_gene: TRBJ2-7
v_gene: TRBV4-1
CDR3aa: CASSKGLAGGTYEQYF

len: 14
j_gene: TRBJ2-2
v_gene: TRBV5-1
CDR3aa: CASSLEETGGELFF

len: 15
j_gene: TRBJ1-4
v_gene: TRBV20-1
CDR3aa: CSAGPSEKGGEKLFF

len: 12
j_gene: TRBJ1-1
v_gene: TRBV6-5
CDR3aa: CASTATGYRAFF

len: 15
j_gene: TRBJ1-5
v_gene: TRBV12-3/TRBV12-4
CDR3aa: CASSLNTGADQPQHF

len: 14
j_gene: TRBJ2-6
v_gene: TRBV10-3
CDR3aa: CATRSPPGANVLTF

len: 15
j_gene: TRBJ1-2
v_gene: TRBV10-3
CDR3aa: CAIRERPASARGYTF

len: 16
j_gene: TRBJ2-2
v_gene: TRBV3-1
CDR3aa: CASSRHGGAATGELFF

len: 15
j_gene: TRBJ1-4
v_gene: TRBV5-1
CDR3aa: CASSLGHATNEKLFF

len: 14
j_gene: TRBJ1-5
v_gene: TRBV7-9
CDR3aa: CASSFPGPGQPQHF

len: 16
j_gene: TRBJ2-7
v_gene: TRBV5-1
CDR3aa: CASSLGPYIRDYEQYF

len: 12
j_gene: TRBJ2-1
v_gene: TRBV29-1
CDR3aa: CSVDSGLGEQFF

len: 15
j_gene: TRBJ1-2
v_gene: TRBV7-2
CDR3aa: CASGNRALETNGYTF

len: 13
j_gene: TRBJ1-4
v_gene: TRBV7-9
CDR3aa: CAGKEAQNEKLFF

len: 18
j_gene: TRBJ2-7
v_gene: TRBV5-6
CDR3aa: CASSSTNGRGRGAYEQYF

len: 16
j_gene: TRBJ2-2
v_gene: TRBV5-1
CDR3aa: CASSPIPGLNTGELFF

len: 14
j_gene: TRBJ1-1
v_gene: TRBV9
CDR3aa: CASSAGQPDTEAFF

len: 13
j_gene: TRBJ1-2
v_gene: TRBV5-5
CDR3aa: CASSSGTVYGYTF

len: 12
j_gene: TRBJ2-5
v_gene: TRBV20-1
CDR3aa: CSAMGFQETQYF

len: 14
j_gene: TRBJ2-3
v_gene: TRBV5-1
CDR3aa: CASSLGGLTDTQYF

len: 16
j_gene: TRBJ2-7
v_gene: TRBV20-1
CDR3aa: CSARRWEQGTTYEQYF

len: 17
j_gene: TRBJ1-4
v_gene: TRBV4-2
CDR3aa: CASSPLTSSIEGEKLFF

len: 16
j_gene: TRBJ2-1
v_gene: TRBV5-1
CDR3aa: CASSLIMSGGYNEQFF

len: 14
j_gene: TRBJ2-7
v_gene: TRBV6-6
CDR3aa: CASSYRSEGKEQYF

len: 12
j_gene: TRBJ1-2
v_gene: TRBV6-2/TRBV6-3
CDR3aa: CASSYSIGGYTF

len: 15
j_gene: TRBJ1-3
v_gene: TRBV10-3
CDR3aa: CAISESTGAGNTIYF

len: 13
j_gene: TRBJ2-7
v_gene: TRBV5-1
CDR3aa: CASSLGTEGEQYF

len: 14
j_gene: TRBJ1-1
v_gene: TRBV20-1
CDR3aa: CSARSGGVNTEAFF

len: 14
j_gene: TRBJ2-2
v_gene: TRBV2
CDR3aa: CASAGIGTTGELFF

len: 20
j_gene: TRBJ2-1
v_gene: TRBV3-1
CDR3aa: CASSQEGLAGDGWSYNEQFF